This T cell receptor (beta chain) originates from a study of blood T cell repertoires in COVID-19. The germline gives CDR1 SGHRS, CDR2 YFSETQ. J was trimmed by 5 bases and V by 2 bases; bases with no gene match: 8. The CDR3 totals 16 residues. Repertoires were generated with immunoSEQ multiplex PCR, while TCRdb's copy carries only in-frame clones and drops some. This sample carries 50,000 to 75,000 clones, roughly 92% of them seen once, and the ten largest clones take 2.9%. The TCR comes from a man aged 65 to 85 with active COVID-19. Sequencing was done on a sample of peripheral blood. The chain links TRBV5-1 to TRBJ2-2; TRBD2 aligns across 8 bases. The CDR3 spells CASSFASAGGTGELFF. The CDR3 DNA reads TGCGCCAGCAGCTTCGCGTCGGCGGGGGGAACCGGGGAGCTGTTTTTT.